The 13 T cell receptor beta chains below were found in one sample sequenced in a study of blood T cell repertoires in COVID-19. TCRdb's copy holds only in-frame clones and misses some; the assay was immunoSEQ multiplex PCR. Here the sample spans more than 75,000 clones, 80% to 90% being singletons. Specimen: peripheral blood. The receptors were gathered from a man between 60 and 75 years old with acute or convalescent COVID-19.

J is TRBJ2-5 and V is TRBV2, with D possibly TRBD1 on 7 matching bases. This CDR3 contains 13 residues. Germline V gene lookup returns CDR1 SNHLY and CDR2 FYNNEI. Trimming stripped 9 bases from V and 7 bases from J, with 18 bases between. The CDR3 loop reads CARGQGGEGTQYF. In nucleotides, the CDR3 is TGTGCCAGAGGGCAGGGGGGTGAAGGGACCCAGTACTTC.

The chain carries TRBV11-2 and TRBJ2-3, with TRBD2 matching 8 bases. Germline V CDR1 and CDR2: SGHAT, FQNNGV. CDR3 length: 15 amino acids. Unmatched junction bases numbered 4, after V lost 2 bases and J lost 3 bases. The CDR3: CASSLFGGATDTQYF. CDR3 bases: TGTGCCAGCAGCTTATTCGGGGGGGCAACAGATACGCAGTATTTT.

V and J are TRBV2 and TRBJ1-2; tentatively, D is TRBD1 (6 bases). V was cut by 2 bases and J by 0 bases, with 13 bases left in between. CDR1 SNHLY and CDR2 FYNNEI come from the germline V gene. The CDR3 extends over 16 amino acids. DNA for the CDR3: TGTGCCAGCAGTGAAAGGGGGGGGCCGACTAACTATGGCTACACCTTC. Protein product: CASSERGGPTNYGYTF.

V usage is TRBV4-2 and J usage is TRBJ2-5; 10 bases agree with TRBD2. The CDR3 is made up of 17 amino acids. The V segment lost 3 bases and the J segment 5 bases; nucleotides outside the gene matches: 12. The germline V gene has CDR1 LGHNA and CDR2 YNFKEQ. The CDR3 loop is CASSHRGLAISRETQYF. The CDR3, as DNA: TGTGCCAGCAGCCATAGGGGACTAGCGATCTCTAGGGAGACCCAGTACTTC.

Only one count was recorded for this clone. The rearrangement joins TRBV18 to TRBJ2-1; 9 bases map to TRBD1. The CDR3 is made up of 17 amino acids. The junction had 8 bases not matched to a gene; V was cut back by 0 bases and J by 5 bases. Germline V CDR1 and CDR2: KGHSH, LQKENI. The CDR3 DNA is TGTGCCAGCTCACCACCGCCAGGGACAGGGCGCGACAATGAGCAGTTCTTC. It codes for CASSPPPGTGRDNEQFF.

V gene TRBV18 combines with J gene TRBJ1-3; 7 nucleotides match TRBD1. CDR3 length: 15 residues. The V and J ends lost 6 bases and 2 bases, in that order; junction bases with no gene match: 7. Germline assignment: CDR1 KGHSH and CDR2 LQKENI. The CDR3 DNA is TGTGCCAGCTCCCCGATCCAGGGGGCTGGAAACACCATATATTTT. It encodes CASSPIQGAGNTIYF.

This clone was observed a few times. V and J are TRBV7-6 and TRBJ2-1; 8 nucleotides match TRBD1. The CDR3 is 15 residues long. From germline, CDR1 is SGHVS and CDR2 FNYEAQ. The J segment lost 4 bases and the V segment lost 3 bases, leaving 5 bases of the junction unmatched. DNA of the CDR3: TGTGCCAGCAGCTTGGAGACAGGGGCATACAATGAGCAGTTCTTC. Protein sequence: CASSLETGAYNEQFF.

The V and J genes are TRBV5-5 and TRBJ1-6; 7 bases are a match to TRBD1. The V gene end was trimmed by 2 bases and the J gene end by 8 bases; junction bases not matched to a gene: 4. Germline V gives CDR1 SGHKS, CDR2 YYEKEE (reference sequence). The CDR3 extends over 14 amino acids. In nucleotides, the CDR3 is TGTGCCAGCAGCTTAATGACAGGGTATTCACCCCTCCACTTT. Translating gives CASSLMTGYSPLHF.

This chain joins TRBV7-2 and TRBJ1-2; 10 nucleotides agree with TRBD1. The germline V gene encodes CDR1 SGHTA and CDR2 FQGNSA. Trimming removed 6 bases from V and 1 base from J; junction bases left unmatched: 11. CDR3 length equals 17 residues. CDR3 nucleotide sequence: TGTGCCAGCAGTTCCCTGGGACAGGGGCCTTATAACTATGGCTACACCTTC. It is translated as CASSSLGQGPYNYGYTF.

The chain links TRBV5-4 to TRBJ1-2; a weak D match, TRBD1 (5 bases). V lost 0 bases, J lost 4 bases, and 10 bases lay in between. CDR3 size: 14 residues. Germline values: CDR1 SGHNT, CDR2 YYREEE (reference sequence). The CDR3 DNA is TGTGCCAGCAGCTTGGATGCAGGGTCCTATGGCTACACCTTC. Encoded protein: CASSLDAGSYGYTF.

V and J are TRBV19 and TRBJ1-3; possible D gene TRBD1, 6 bases. Trimming took 9 bases from V and 5 from J, leaving 17 bases between them. CDR1 and CDR2 from the germline V gene are LNHDA and SQIVND (reference sequence). The CDR3 has 14 amino acids. CDR3 DNA sequence: TGTGCCAGCAGGGACATTCAACCTCGAAACACCATATATTTT. Translated, it gives CASRDIQPRNTIYF.

This clone has just a few counts. J is TRBJ1-1 and V is TRBV7-2; D is undetermined. Germline values: CDR1 SGHTA, CDR2 FQGNSA. The V end was cut by 5 bases, the J end by 1 base, with 11 bases between. The CDR3 contains 14 residues. The CDR3: CASSPDGKNTEAFF. In nucleotides, the CDR3 is TGTGCCAGCAGCCCAGACGGGAAGAACACTGAAGCTTTCTTT.

A single count supports this clone. CDR3 loop: CASSLFESGGGEQYF. In DNA, the CDR3 is TGTGCCAGCAGCTTGTTTGAGTCAGGGGGCGGCGAGCAGTACTTC. The J gene is TRBJ2-7, the V gene TRBV7-9, with 8 nucleotides matching TRBD1. The CDR3 loop spans 15 amino acids. Trimming at V came to 3 bases and at J to 6 bases, leaving 10 bases not matched to a gene. Germline CDR1 and CDR2: SEHNR and FQNEAQ (reference sequence).